This TCR beta chain is drawn from a study of graft-versus-host responses after intestinal transplantation. About the study: All recipients were transplanted with multivisceral, liver-intestinal, or isolated intestinal grafts. Induction with anti-thymocyte globulin, then tacrolimus and steroids for about 3 years, was given to all recipients.

Study conclusions and caveats: Peak circulating GvH clone levels tracked with early post-transplant HvG declines.

A remark on this clone: What it recognizes is unknown.

This CDR3 has 15 amino acids. Germline V gene sequence: CDR1 LNHNV, CDR2 YYDKDF (reference sequence). Trimming removed 1 base from V and 2 bases from J, with 9 bases in between. Profiling relied on immunoSEQ multiplex PCR, and the TCRdb table lists in-frame clones only, not all of them. The sample lists 80,000 to 100,000 clones; under 95% were seen once. The clonotype comes from a human donor who was the organ donor for an intestinal transplant. The sample consisted of unstimulated CD8+ T cells sorted from spleen or lymph node cells, taken before transplant. The V and J genes are TRBV15 and TRBJ2-1; no firm D call. The CDR3 region is CATSRGRQTYNEQFF. CDR3 bases: TGTGCCACCAGCAGAGGCAGGCAAACCTACAATGAGCAGTTCTTC.